The clone carrying this TCR beta chain was recorded at least ten times. Its antigen is still unknown. The sample originates from a study of read filtering for tumor transcriptome and immune sequencing. About the research overall: Fewer than 10 patients were R-ISS I, 16 were R-ISS II, 6 or 7 were R-ISS III.

V lost 6 bases, J lost 0 bases, and 10 bases lay in between. The CDR3 sequence is 14 residues long. In germline, CDR1 is MNHNS, CDR2 SASEGT. This library used 300 to 450 ng RNA and molecular barcoded adaptors spanning alpha/delta and beta/gamma chains. TCRdb analysed the reads with MiXCR anew, one entry per CDR3 protein. The sample consists of 130,000 or so distinct CDR3 sequences, about 13% of them appearing once. General study results and limits: Roughly four fifths of IR-seq clonotypes had one read, totaling about 3.5% of reads; RNA-seq: 74.6% and 44.6%. Dropping single-read clonotypes raised IR-seq and RNA-seq shared-clonotype correlation.

The receptor was derived from a donor aged 40 or over with multiple myeloma. The chain has TRBV6-1 and TRBJ2-3, with D maybe TRBD2 (5 bases). The specimen sequenced was a population of CD138-negative cells sorted from bone marrow. The CDR3 region is CASRDFGSTDTQYF. The CDR3 coding sequence is TGTGCCAGCAGGGACTTCGGGAGCACAGATACGCAGTATTTT.